The sequence of this TCR beta chain was determined in a study of identifying expanded T cells in peripheral blood. Points on this clone: Its target is not known.

General study findings and limits: Technical replicates showed around 1.1 changed clones; approximately 2 weeks 15 to 20; four weeks 19. Across healthy donors, higher total template counts meant significantly greater roughly two-week count variance.

TCRdb's copy holds only in-frame clones and misses some; the assay was immunoSEQ multiplex PCR. The repertoire has around 100,000 clones, 85% to 90% of them found once; the top ten carry about 16%. During the collection period, no donor immune events like infections were recorded. This TCR derives from a person between 18 and 70 years old in good health. Sequencing was carried out using blood.

The CDR3: CASSLGAPPGYF. CDR3 DNA: TGTGCCAGCAGCTTAGGGGCTCCGCCGGGGTACTTC. The chain is built from TRBV13 and TRBJ2-5; D not resolved. Trimming shortened V by 0 bases and J by 13 bases, and 12 bases separated the two germline ends. CDR3 length equals 12 residues. Germline assignment: CDR1 PRHDT and CDR2 FYEKMQ (reference sequence). The variable domain in full, completed from reference TRBV13 and TRBJ2-5, reads AAGVIQSPRHLIKEKRETATLKCYPIPRHDTVYWYQQGPGQDPQFLISFYEKMQSDKGSIPDRFSAQQFSDYHSELNMSSLELGDSALYFCASSLGAPPGYFGPGTRLLVL.